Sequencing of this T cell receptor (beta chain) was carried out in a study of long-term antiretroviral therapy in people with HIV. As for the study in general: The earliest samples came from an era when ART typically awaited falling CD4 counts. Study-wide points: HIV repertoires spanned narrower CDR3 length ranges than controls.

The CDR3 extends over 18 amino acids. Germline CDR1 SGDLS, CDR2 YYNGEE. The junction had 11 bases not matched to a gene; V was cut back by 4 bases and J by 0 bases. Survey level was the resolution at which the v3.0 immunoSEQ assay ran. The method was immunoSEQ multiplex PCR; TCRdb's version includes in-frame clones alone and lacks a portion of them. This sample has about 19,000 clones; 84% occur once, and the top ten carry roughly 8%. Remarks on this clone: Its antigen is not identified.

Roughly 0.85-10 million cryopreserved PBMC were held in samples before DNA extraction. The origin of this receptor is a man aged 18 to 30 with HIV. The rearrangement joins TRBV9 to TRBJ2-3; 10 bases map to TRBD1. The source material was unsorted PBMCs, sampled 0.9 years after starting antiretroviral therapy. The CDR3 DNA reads TGTGCCAGCAGCCCCCGTAGGACAGGGGGAGTTAGCACAGATACGCAGTATTTT. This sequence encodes CASSPRRTGGVSTDTQYF.